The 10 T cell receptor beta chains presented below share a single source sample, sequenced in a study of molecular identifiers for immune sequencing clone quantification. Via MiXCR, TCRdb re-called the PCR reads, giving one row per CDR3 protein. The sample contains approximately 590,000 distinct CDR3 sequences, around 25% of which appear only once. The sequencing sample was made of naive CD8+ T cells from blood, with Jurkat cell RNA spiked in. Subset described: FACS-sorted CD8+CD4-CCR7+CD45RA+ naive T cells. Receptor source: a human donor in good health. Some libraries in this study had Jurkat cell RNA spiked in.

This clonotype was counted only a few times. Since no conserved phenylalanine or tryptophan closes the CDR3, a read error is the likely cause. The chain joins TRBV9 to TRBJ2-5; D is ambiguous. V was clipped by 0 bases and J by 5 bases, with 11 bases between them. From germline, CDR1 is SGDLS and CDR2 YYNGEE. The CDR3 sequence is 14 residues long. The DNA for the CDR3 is TGTGCCAGCAGCGTAGCCGGAGCCTTGGAGACCCAGTACCTC. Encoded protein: CASSVAGALETQYL.

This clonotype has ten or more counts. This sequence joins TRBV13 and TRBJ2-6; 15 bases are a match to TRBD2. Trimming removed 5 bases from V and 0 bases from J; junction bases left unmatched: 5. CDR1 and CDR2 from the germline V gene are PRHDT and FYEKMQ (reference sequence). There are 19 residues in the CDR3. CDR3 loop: CASSPGLAGGVSGANVLTF. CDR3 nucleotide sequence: TGTGCCAGCAGCCCGGGACTAGCGGGGGGCGTCTCTGGGGCCAACGTCCTGACTTTC. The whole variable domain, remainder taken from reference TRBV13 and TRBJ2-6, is AAGVIQSPRHLIKEKRETATLKCYPIPRHDTVYWYQQGPGQDPQFLISFYEKMQSDKGSIPDRFSAQQFSDYHSELNMSSLELGDSALYFCASSPGLAGGVSGANVLTFGAGSRLTVL.

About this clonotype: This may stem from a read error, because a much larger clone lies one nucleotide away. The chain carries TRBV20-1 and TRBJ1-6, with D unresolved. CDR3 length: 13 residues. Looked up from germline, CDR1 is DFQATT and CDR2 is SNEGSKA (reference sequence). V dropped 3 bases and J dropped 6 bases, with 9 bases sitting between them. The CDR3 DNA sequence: TGCAGTGCTAGTGGCAGAATTAATTCACCCCTCCACTTT. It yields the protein CSASGRINSPLHF.

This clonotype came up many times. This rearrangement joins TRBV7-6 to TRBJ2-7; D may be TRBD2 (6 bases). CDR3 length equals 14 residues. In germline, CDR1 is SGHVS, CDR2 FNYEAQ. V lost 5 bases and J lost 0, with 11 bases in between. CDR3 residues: CASSRAGVSYEQYF. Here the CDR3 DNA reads TGTGCCAGCAGCCGAGCGGGCGTCTCCTACGAGCAGTACTTC. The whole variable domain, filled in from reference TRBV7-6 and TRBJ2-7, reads GAGVSQSPRYKVTKRGQDVALRCDPISGHVSLYWYRQALGQGPEFLTYFNYEAQQDKSGLPNDRFSAERPEGSISTLTIQRTEQRDSAMYRCASSRAGVSYEQYFGPGTRLTVT.

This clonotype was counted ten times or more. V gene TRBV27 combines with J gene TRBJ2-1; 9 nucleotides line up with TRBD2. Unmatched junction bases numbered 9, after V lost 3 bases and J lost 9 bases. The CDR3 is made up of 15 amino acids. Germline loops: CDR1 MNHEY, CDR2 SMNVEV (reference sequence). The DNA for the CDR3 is TGTGCCAGCAGTTTGTCGGTAGCGGGAGTGGCTGAGCAGTTCTTC. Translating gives CASSLSVAGVAEQFF.

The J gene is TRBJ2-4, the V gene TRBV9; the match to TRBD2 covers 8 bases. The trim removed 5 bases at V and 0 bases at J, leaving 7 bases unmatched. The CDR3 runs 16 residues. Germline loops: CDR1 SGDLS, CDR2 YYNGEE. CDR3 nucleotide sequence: TGTGCCAGCAGTCGGGGGGGGGATCCAGCCAAAAACATTCAGTACTTC. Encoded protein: CASSRGGDPAKNIQYF.

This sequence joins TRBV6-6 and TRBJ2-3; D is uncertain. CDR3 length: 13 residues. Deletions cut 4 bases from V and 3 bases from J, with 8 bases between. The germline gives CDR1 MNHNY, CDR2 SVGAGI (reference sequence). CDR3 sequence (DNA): TGTGCCAGCAGTTGGGTTCTGACAGATACGCAGTATTTT. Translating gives CASSWVLTDTQYF.

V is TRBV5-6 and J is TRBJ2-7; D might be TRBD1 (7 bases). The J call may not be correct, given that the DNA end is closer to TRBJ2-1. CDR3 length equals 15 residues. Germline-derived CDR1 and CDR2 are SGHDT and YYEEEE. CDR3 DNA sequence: TGTGCCAGCAGCTGGGCGGGACAGTGGGCCTACGAGCAGTTCTTC. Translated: CASSWAGQWAYEQFF.

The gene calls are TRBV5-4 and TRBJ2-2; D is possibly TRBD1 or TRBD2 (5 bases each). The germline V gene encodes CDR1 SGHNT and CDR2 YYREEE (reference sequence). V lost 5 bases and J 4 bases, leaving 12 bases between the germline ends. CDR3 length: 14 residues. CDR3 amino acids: CASRDGTSTGELFF. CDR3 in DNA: TGTGCCAGCAGGGACGGGACCTCCACCGGGGAGCTGTTTTTT.

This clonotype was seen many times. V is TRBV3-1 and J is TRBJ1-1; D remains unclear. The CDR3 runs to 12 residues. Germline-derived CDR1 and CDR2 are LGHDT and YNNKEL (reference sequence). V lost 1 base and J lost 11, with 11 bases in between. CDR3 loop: CASSQGGPAAFF. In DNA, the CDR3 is TGTGCCAGCAGCCAAGGAGGACCAGCGGCTTTCTTT.